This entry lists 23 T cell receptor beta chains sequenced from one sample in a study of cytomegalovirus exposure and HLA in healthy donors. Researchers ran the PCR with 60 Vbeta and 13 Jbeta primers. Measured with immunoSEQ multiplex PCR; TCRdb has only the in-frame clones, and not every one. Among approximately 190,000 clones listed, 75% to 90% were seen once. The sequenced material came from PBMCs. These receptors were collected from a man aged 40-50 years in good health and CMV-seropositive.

The CDR3 loop is CASSQVGQGASGAFF. CDR3 nucleotide sequence: TGCGCCAGCAGCCAAGTGGGACAGGGGGCGTCGGGGGCTTTCTTT. The chain uses TRBV4-1 and TRBJ1-1, with 12 bases that match TRBD1. Trimming cost V 1 base and J 11 bases; bases outside gene matches: 8. The germline V gene encodes CDR1 MGHRA and CDR2 YSYEKL. The CDR3 consists of 15 residues.

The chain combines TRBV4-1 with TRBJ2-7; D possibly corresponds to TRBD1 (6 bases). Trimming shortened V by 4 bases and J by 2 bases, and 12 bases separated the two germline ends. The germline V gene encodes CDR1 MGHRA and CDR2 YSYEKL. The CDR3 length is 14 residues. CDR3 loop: CASSPTGSPYEQYF. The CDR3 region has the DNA TGCGCCAGCAGCCCGACAGGATCTCCCTACGAGCAGTACTTC.

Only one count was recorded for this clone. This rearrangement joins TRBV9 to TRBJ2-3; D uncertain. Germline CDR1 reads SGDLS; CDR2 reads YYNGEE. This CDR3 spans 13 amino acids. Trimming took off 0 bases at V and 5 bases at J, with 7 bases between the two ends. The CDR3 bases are TGTGCCAGCAGCGTAGCTTTCTTAGATACGCAGTATTTT. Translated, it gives CASSVAFLDTQYF. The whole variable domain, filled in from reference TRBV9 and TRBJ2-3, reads DSGVTQTPKHLITATGQRVTLRCSPRSGDLSVYWYQQSLDQGLQFLIQYYNGEERAKGNILERFSAQQFPDLHSELNLSSLELGDSALYFCASSVAFLDTQYFGPGTRLTVL.

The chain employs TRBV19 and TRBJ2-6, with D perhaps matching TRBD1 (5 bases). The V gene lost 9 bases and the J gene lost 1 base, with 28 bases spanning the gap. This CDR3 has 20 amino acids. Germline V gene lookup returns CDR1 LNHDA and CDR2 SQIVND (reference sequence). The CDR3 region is CASKRWIRGGGASGANVLTF. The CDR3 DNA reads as TGTGCCAGCAAAAGGTGGATTAGGGGCGGCGGTGCATCTGGGGCCAACGTCCTGACTTTC.

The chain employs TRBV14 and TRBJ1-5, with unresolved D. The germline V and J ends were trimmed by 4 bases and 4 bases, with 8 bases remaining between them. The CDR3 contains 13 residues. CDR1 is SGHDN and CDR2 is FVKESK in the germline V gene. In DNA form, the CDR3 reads TGTGCCAGCAGCCGGAGCCAAAATCAGCCCCAGCATTTT. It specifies CASSRSQNQPQHF.

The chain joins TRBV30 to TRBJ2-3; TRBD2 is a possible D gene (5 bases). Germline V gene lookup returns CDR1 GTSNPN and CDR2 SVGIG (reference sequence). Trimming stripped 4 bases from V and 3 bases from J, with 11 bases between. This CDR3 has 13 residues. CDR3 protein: CAWISRGTDTQYF. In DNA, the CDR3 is TGTGCCTGGATTTCCCGAGGGACAGATACGCAGTATTTT.

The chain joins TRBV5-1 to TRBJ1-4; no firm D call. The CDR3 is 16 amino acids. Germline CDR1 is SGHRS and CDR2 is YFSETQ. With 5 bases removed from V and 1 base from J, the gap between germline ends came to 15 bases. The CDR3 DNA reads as TGCGCCAGCAGTTCCGGGGTGTTGGTAACTAATGAAAAACTGTTTTTT. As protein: CASSSGVLVTNEKLFF.

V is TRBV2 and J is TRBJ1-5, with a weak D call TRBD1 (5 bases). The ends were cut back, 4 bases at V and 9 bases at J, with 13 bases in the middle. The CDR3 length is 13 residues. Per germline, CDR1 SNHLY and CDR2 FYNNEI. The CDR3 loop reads CASSAGIWRPQHF. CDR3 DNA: TGTGCCAGCAGTGCAGGGATTTGGCGGCCCCAGCATTTT.

The CDR3 loop is CASSQRLAGLNTGELFF. The CDR3 DNA sequence: TGCGCCAGCAGCCAGAGACTAGCGGGGTTGAACACCGGGGAGCTGTTTTTT. This rearrangement joins TRBV4-3 to TRBJ2-2; 11 positions agree with TRBD2. CDR3 length equals 17 residues. The junction had 4 bases not matched to a gene; V was cut back by 3 bases and J by 1 base. Per the germline V gene, CDR1 is LGHNA and CDR2 is YSLEER.

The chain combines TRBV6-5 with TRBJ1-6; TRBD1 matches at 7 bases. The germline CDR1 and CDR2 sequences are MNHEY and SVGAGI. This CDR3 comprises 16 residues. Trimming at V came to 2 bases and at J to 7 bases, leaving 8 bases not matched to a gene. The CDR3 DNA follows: TGTGCCAGCAGTTACGAAGGGACAGTAGGAAATTCACCCCTCCACTTT. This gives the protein CASSYEGTVGNSPLHF.

The CDR3 region is CASSQQGAHYEQYF. CDR3 bases: TGCGCCAGCAGTCAACAGGGGGCCCACTACGAGCAGTACTTC. The gene calls are TRBV5-1 and TRBJ2-7; 9 nucleotides match TRBD1. Germline CDR1 SGHRS, CDR2 YFSETQ. This CDR3 is built from 14 residues. With V trimmed by 5 bases and J by 3 bases, 6 bases remained unmatched.

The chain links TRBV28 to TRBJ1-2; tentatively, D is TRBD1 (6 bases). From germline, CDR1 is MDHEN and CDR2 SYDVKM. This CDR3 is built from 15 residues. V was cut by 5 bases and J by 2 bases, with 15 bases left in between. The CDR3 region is CASSHLDRRNYGYTF. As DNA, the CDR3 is TGTGCCAGCAGTCACCTCGACAGGAGGAACTATGGCTACACCTTC.

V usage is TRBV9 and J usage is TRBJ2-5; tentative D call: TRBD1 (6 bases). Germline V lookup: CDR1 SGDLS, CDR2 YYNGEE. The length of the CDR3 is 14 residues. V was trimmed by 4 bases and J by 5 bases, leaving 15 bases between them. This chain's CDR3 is CASSSTGLRETQYF. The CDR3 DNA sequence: TGTGCCAGCAGCTCAACAGGGCTGCGGGAGACCCAGTACTTC.

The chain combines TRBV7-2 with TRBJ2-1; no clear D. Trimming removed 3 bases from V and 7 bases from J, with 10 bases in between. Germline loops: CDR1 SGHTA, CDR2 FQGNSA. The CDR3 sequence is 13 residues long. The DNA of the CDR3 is TGTGCCAGCAGCTTTCTACCCATAAATGAGCAGTTCTTC. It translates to CASSFLPINEQFF.

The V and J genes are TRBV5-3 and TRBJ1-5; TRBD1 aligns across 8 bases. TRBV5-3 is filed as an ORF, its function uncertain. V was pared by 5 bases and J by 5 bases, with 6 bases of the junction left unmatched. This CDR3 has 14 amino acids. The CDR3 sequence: CARRRQGNDQPQHF. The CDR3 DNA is TGTGCCAGAAGAAGACAGGGGAATGATCAGCCCCAGCATTTT.

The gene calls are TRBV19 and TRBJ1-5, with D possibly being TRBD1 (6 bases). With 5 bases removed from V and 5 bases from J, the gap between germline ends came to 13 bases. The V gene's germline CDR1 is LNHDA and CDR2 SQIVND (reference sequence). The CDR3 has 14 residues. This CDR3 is CASSQQGGHQPQHF. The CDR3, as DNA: TGTGCCAGTAGTCAACAGGGAGGGCATCAGCCCCAGCATTTT.

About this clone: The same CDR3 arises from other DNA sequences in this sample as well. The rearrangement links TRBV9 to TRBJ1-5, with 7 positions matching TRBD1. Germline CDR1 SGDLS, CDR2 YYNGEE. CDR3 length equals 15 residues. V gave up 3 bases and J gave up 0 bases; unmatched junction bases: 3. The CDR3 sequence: CASSGTGYSNQPQHF. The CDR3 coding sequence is TGTGCCAGCAGCGGGACAGGTTATAGCAATCAGCCCCAGCATTTT.

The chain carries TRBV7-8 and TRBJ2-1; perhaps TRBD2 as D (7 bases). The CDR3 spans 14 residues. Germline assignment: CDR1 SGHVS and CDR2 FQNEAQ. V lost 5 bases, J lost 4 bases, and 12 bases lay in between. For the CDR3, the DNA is TGTGCCAGCAGCCGGGGGGCCCGTTACAATGAGCAGTTCTTC. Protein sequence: CASSRGARYNEQFF.

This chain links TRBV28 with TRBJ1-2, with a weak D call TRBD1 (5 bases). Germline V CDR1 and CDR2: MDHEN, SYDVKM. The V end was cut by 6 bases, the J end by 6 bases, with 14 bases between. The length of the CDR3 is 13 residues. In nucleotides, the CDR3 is TGTGCCAGCAGGGGGGAGGGGTTCCATGGCTACACCTTC. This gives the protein CASRGEGFHGYTF.

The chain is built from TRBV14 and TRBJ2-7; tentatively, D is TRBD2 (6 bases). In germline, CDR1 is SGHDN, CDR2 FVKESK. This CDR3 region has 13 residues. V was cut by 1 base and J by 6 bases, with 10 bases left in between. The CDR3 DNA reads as TGTGCCAGCAGCCAAGCCTTCGGGAGCGAGCAGTACTTC. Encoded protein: CASSQAFGSEQYF. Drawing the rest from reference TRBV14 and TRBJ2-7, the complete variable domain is EAGVTQFPSHSVIEKGQTVTLRCDPISGHDNLYWYRRVMGKEIKFLLHFVKESKQDESGMPNNRFLAERTGGTYSTLKVQPAELEDSGVYFCASSQAFGSEQYFGPGTRLTVT.

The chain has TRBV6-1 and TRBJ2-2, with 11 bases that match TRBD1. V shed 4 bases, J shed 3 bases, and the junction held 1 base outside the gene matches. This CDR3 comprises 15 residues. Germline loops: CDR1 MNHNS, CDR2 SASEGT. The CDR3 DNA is TGTGCCAGCAGTGGGGACAGGGGGTACACCGGGGAGCTGTTTTTT. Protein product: CASSGDRGYTGELFF.

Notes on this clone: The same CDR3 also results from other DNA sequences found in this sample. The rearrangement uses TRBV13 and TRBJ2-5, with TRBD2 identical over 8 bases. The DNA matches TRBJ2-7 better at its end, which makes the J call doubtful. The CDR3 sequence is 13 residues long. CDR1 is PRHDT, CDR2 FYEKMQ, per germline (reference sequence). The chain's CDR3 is CASSLSGSYEQYF. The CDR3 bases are TGTGCCAGCAGCCTAAGCGGGAGCTACGAGCAGTACTTC.

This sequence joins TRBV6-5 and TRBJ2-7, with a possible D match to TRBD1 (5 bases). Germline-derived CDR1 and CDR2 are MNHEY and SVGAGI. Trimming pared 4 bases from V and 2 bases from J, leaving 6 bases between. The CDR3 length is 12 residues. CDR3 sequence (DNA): TGTGCCAGCAGTTCGGACACCTACGAGCAGTACTTC. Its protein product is CASSSDTYEQYF.